The rows below give T cell receptor beta chains drawn from one sample of a study of beta chain features in type 1 diabetes. Repertoires were generated with immunoSEQ multiplex PCR, while TCRdb's copy carries only in-frame clones and drops some. The table shows about 700,000 clones, with 13% occurring only once. Sequencing was performed on naive CD4+ T cells from blood. The receptors come from a man aged 18 to 29 with type 1 diabetes. CDR3s include the opening cysteine and the closing phenylalanine or tryptophan. The D gene is left open where the match is weak. Only some rows state a clone size, as once, few, many or a class for expanded clones.

V gene	clone size	J gene	D gene	CDR3 protein	CDR3 DNA
TRBV2	few	TRBJ2-4	.	CASGPFTVAKNIQYF	TGTGCCAGCGGCCCTTTCACCGTAGCCAAAAACATTCAGTACTTC
TRBV10-2	.	TRBJ1-5	.	CASSWGNQPQHF	TGCGCCAGCTCGTGGGGCAATCAGCCCCAGCATTTT
TRBV7-3	.	TRBJ2-1	TRBD1	CASSLAGQGWNEQFF	TGTGCCAGCAGCTTAGCGGGACAGGGGTGGAATGAGCAGTTCTTC
TRBV30	.	TRBJ2-6	.	CAWQSGQLSGANVLTF	TGTGCCTGGCAGTCCGGACAGCTCTCTGGGGCCAACGTCCTGACTTTC
TRBV4-1	.	TRBJ1-1	TRBD1	CASSPGQGGYTEAFF	TGCGCCAGCAGCCCAGGACAGGGAGGATACACTGAAGCTTTCTTT
TRBV2	few	TRBJ2-7	TRBD1	CASSEQGASSYEQYF	TGTGCCAGCAGTGAACAGGGGGCTAGCTCCTACGAGCAGTACTTC
TRBV5-1	few	TRBJ2-3	TRBD2	CASSDLAGLRDTQYF	TGCGCCAGCAGCGATCTAGCGGGCCTCCGGGATACGCAGTATTTT
TRBV7-2	few	TRBJ1-5	.	CASSFGNVRNQHF	TGTGCCAGCAGCTTTGGAAACGTGAGGAACCAGCATTTT
TRBV30	.	TRBJ2-7	.	CAWSGGSYEQYF	TGTGCCTGGAGCGGAGGGAGCTACGAGCAGTACTTC
TRBV29-1	.	TRBJ1-1	.	CSVERRMNTEAFF	TGCAGCGTAGAACGACGGATGAACACTGAAGCTTTCTTT
TRBV9	.	TRBJ1-1	.	CASSVLLSGDTEAFF	TGTGCCAGCAGCGTCCTCCTCTCAGGGGACACTGAAGCTTTCTTT